The clone carrying this TCR beta chain was picked up one time. This sample is drawn from a study of sequential checkpoint blockade in melanoma. Study context: Randomization was 1:1 between first-line nivolumab→ipilimumab and ipilimumab→nivolumab.

Treatment indicated: randomized to nivolumab then ipilimumab (arm A) or the reverse (arm B). Sorted cells were live CD3+CD8+, lacking CD19 and CD56, from PBMCs. Clones were sequenced by immunoSEQ multiplex PCR, and TCRdb holds only the in-frame ones, with some missing. Among 20,000 to 25,000 clones listed, around 80% were seen once. This clonotype was obtained from a human donor with melanoma. The sample consisted of CD8+ T cells sorted from blood (inferred from file names), taken from a patient given nivolumab and ipilimumab in sequence.

The CDR3 reads CATSSQRQGYNEQFF. CDR3 sequence (DNA): TGTGCCACCAGCAGCCAAAGACAGGGCTACAATGAGCAGTTCTTC. The J gene is TRBJ2-1, the V gene TRBV15, with TRBD1 matching over 7 bases. The CDR3 runs 15 residues. After removal of 3 bases from V and 3 bases from J, the junction contained 5 bases not matched to a gene. Germline values: CDR1 LNHNV, CDR2 YYDKDF (reference sequence). Looking up the rest from reference TRBV15 and TRBJ2-1 gives the full variable domain: DAMVIQNPRYQVTQFGKPVTLSCSQTLNHNVMYWYQQKSSQAPKLLFHYYDKDFNNEADTPDNFQSRRPNTSFCFLDIRSPGLGDTAMYLCATSSQRQGYNEQFFGPGTRLTVL.